This TCR beta chain was profiled in a study of T cell changes during pregnancy in multiple sclerosis. The V segment lost 5 bases and the J segment 14 bases; nucleotides outside the gene matches: 10. Germline assignment: CDR1 MNHEY and CDR2 SMNVEV (reference sequence). The CDR3 extends over 14 amino acids. Measured with immunoSEQ multiplex PCR; TCRdb has only the in-frame clones, and not every one. The table shows 35,000 to 45,000 clones, with about 87% occurring only once. The receptor was derived from a female donor with multiple sclerosis, enrolled in a pregnancy study. Sequencing was performed on CD4+ T cells from peripheral blood mononuclear cells, taken before pregnancy. The chain links TRBV27 to TRBJ2-1; 12 nucleotides line up with TRBD2. CDR3: CASSPTTSGGREFF. Here the CDR3 DNA reads TGTGCCAGCAGTCCCACGACTAGCGGGGGCCGAGAGTTCTTC.